This T cell receptor (beta chain) is from a study of pediatric ulcerative colitis. V lost 6 bases, J lost 7 bases, and 15 bases lay in between. Germline CDR1 and CDR2: MNHEY and SVGAGI. The CDR3 spans 14 residues. Repertoires were generated with immunoSEQ multiplex PCR, while TCRdb's copy carries only in-frame clones and drops some. This table holds about 36,000 clones, around 78% found once. This clone has more than one count but fewer than ten. The sample was blood. V and J are TRBV6-5 and TRBJ2-2, with TRBD1 as a possible D gene (6 bases). The origin of this receptor is a girl aged 10 to 17 with moderate ulcerative colitis. CDR3 coding DNA: TGTGCCAGCAGCCTAACAGGGTTCTACGGGGAGCTGTTTTTT. Protein sequence: CASSLTGFYGELFF.